The clone carrying this T cell receptor (beta chain) was counted only a few times. Its antigen remains unidentified. The entry originates in a study of T cells in localized non-small cell lung cancer. Broader study findings: Uninvolved adjacent lung had the highest recorded T cell clonality, with tumor below it. Patients showing higher blood T cell density tended to see longer overall survival. There were a median 57 of the top 100 tumor clones appearing in adjacent lung.

The table came from immunoSEQ multiplex PCR; TCRdb's copy has only in-frame clones and leaves some out. The repertoire consists of over a thousand clones, with just under 25% occurring once and the leading ten covering about 12%. The sequence was collected from a male donor aged 60 or over with stage I lung adenocarcinoma. The sequences come from normal lung tissue next to the tumor, collected before any cancer treatment.

The CDR3 is CASSFLGGSDSPLHF. In DNA form, the CDR3 reads TGTGCCAGCAGCTTCTTAGGGGGATCGGATTCACCCCTCCACTTT. The chain carries TRBV11-3 and TRBJ1-6; TRBD1 is a possible D gene (6 bases). Germline CDR1 and CDR2: SGHNT and YENEEA. The CDR3 has 15 residues. Trimming left V 3 bases short and J 8 bases short, with 14 bases between. Supplemented by reference TRBV11-3 and TRBJ1-6, the full variable domain reads EAGVVQSPRYKIIEKKQPVAFWCNPISGHNTLYWYLQNLGQGPELLIRYENEEAVDDSQLPKDRFSAERLKGVDSTLKIQPAELGDSAVYLCASSFLGGSDSPLHFGNGTRLTVT.